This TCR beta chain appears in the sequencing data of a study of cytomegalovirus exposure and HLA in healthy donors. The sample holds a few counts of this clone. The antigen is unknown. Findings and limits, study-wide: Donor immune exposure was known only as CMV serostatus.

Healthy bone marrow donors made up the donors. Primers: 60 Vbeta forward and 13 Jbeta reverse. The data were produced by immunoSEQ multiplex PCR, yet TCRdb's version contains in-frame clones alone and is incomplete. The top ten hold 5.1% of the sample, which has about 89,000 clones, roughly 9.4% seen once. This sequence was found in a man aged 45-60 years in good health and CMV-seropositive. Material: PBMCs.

The CDR3 is CASSLVAGASEQFF. The CDR3 bases are TGTGCCAGCAGCTTAGTAGCGGGAGCGTCCGAGCAGTTCTTC. The rearrangement uses TRBV5-6 and TRBJ2-1; 9 bases are a match to TRBD2. CDR1 and CDR2 from the germline V gene are SGHDT and YYEEEE. Losses at the gene ends were 2 bases for V and 10 bases for J; bases not matched to a gene: 7. The CDR3 length is 14 residues.